This T cell receptor (beta chain) was sequenced in a study of T cells in localized non-small cell lung cancer. Deletions cut 6 bases from V and 5 bases from J, with 19 bases between. The CDR3 has 15 amino acids. Germline values: CDR1 MNHNS, CDR2 SASEGT. This clone has only a few counts. Its matching antigen is unknown. General study findings and limits: The study detected a median roughly 56 of the top 100 tumor clones in adjacent lung. T cell clonality was highest in uninvolved adjacent lung, above tumor. In the blood, greater T cell density corresponded to longer overall survival. Sequencing was restricted to one tumor region; therefore, heterogeneity remains possible.

TCRdb keeps only in-frame clones here, not all; method: immunoSEQ multiplex PCR. The sample includes 100,000 to 150,000 clones, around 92% of them seen just once. This clonotype was sampled from a female donor older than 55 with stage I lung adenocarcinoma. The sample was peripheral blood, taken before any cancer treatment. V usage is TRBV6-1 and J usage is TRBJ1-1; D perhaps matches TRBD1 (6 bases). The CDR3 region has the DNA TGTGCCAGCAGCCCAGGGTGGGGGGCGTTAACTGAAGCTTTCTTT. Translation gives CASSPGWGALTEAFF.